The 28 T cell receptor beta chains below come from one sample, sequenced in a study of shared clonotypes between healthy human individuals. Repertoires were generated with immunoSEQ multiplex PCR, while TCRdb's copy carries only in-frame clones and drops some. Of about 380,000 clones listed, 95% to 97% are singletons. The specimen was memory CD8+ T cells sorted from blood. The subset was: CD45RO+ cells pooled with CCR7-negative TemRA cells. The receptor set was obtained from a young man in good health.

The chain employs TRBV19 and TRBJ1-5; D gene unclear. Germline V gene data show CDR1 as LNHDA and CDR2 as SQIVND (reference sequence). The CDR3 totals 13 residues. Trimming shortened V by 0 bases and J by 5 bases, and 5 bases separated the two germline ends. The CDR3: CASSIDLDQPQHF. CDR3 coding DNA: TGTGCCAGTAGTATAGATCTGGATCAGCCCCAGCATTTT.

CDR3 in DNA: TGTGCCAGCAGACGGGGGAGCGGCTACACCTTC. Translation: CASRRGSGYTF. The chain uses TRBV6-1 and TRBJ1-2; D possibly corresponds to TRBD1 (5 bases). Germline-derived CDR1 and CDR2 are MNHNS and SASEGT. The CDR3 has 11 residues. Trimming pared 6 bases from V and 8 bases from J, leaving 10 bases between.

The chain carries TRBV9 and TRBJ1-1; maybe TRBD1 (6 bases). The CDR3 consists of 13 residues. The V and J ends lost 1 base and 11 bases respectively, with 15 bases between them. Germline CDR1 reads SGDLS; CDR2 reads YYNGEE. CDR3 residues: CASSVHFEGEAFF. In DNA, the CDR3 is TGTGCCAGCAGCGTACATTTCGAGGGGGAGGCTTTCTTT.

Of note for this clone: This specimen includes other DNA sequences encoding the same CDR3. This chain uses TRBV5-1 with TRBJ1-1; D not resolved. The CDR3 has 13 residues. The germline V and J ends were trimmed by 1 base and 1 base, with 5 bases remaining between them. Germline V gene lookup returns CDR1 SGHRS and CDR2 YFSETQ. CDR3 in DNA: TGCGCCAGCAGCTTGCAAGGGAACACTGAAGCTTTCTTT. It encodes CASSLQGNTEAFF.

The genes are TRBV30 and TRBJ2-3; D gene uncertain. CDR1 is GTSNPN and CDR2 is SVGIG in the germline V gene (reference sequence). V was pared by 3 bases and J by 1 base, with 11 bases between. The CDR3 sequence is 14 residues long. CDR3 DNA: TGTGCCTGGAGCGCAGTTTGGGGCACAGATACGCAGTATTTT. This encodes CAWSAVWGTDTQYF.

The chain recombines TRBV6-4 with TRBJ2-3, with a tentative D call TRBD2 (6 bases). Trimming pared 5 bases from V and 0 bases from J, leaving 6 bases between. Germline assignment: CDR1 MRHNA and CDR2 SNTAGT. CDR3 length: 13 amino acids. The CDR3 sequence: CASSSGSTDTQYF. DNA for the CDR3: TGTGCCAGCAGTAGCGGGAGCACAGATACGCAGTATTTT.

V and J are TRBV14 and TRBJ2-1; TRBD2 matches 8 bases. The CDR3 has 15 amino acids. The V gene end was trimmed by 2 bases and the J gene end by 5 bases; junction bases not matched to a gene: 5. CDR1 is SGHDN and CDR2 is FVKESK in the germline V gene. As DNA, the CDR3 is TGTGCCAGCAGCCAAAGAGCGGGAGCTGACAATGAGCAGTTCTTC. Its protein product is CASSQRAGADNEQFF.

This clone was detected once. This chain connects TRBV5-1 to TRBJ2-7, with 7 bases lining up with TRBD2. Germline assignment: CDR1 SGHRS and CDR2 YFSETQ. With V trimmed by 3 bases and J by 3 bases, 15 bases remained unmatched. The CDR3 extends over 17 amino acids. The CDR3 sequence: CASSSTSASPNHYEQYF. CDR3 nucleotide sequence: TGCGCCAGCAGCTCCACTAGCGCTAGTCCCAACCACTACGAGCAGTACTTC.

This rearrangement joins TRBV28 to TRBJ2-7; TRBD2 is a possible D gene (6 bases). The CDR3 runs 13 residues. Germline lookup yields CDR1 MDHEN and CDR2 SYDVKM. V lost 7 bases and J 1 base, leaving 11 bases between the germline ends. The CDR3 loop reads CASNPGGSYEQYF. The CDR3 bases are TGTGCCAGCAACCCTGGGGGGTCCTACGAGCAGTACTTC.

Note on this clone: Mismatch with germline at one junction end may stem from a read error. The rearrangement joins TRBV7-9 to TRBJ1-1; 9 bases align to TRBD1. The germline CDR1 and CDR2 sequences are SEHNR and FQNEAQ (reference sequence). The CDR3 runs 13 residues. The CDR3 loop is CASSVTGGTGAFF. Written as DNA, the CDR3 is TGTGCCAGCAGCGTTACAGGGGGCACTGGAGCTTTCTTT.

The chain recombines TRBV28 with TRBJ2-1; D might be TRBD1 (6 bases). The V gene's germline CDR1 is MDHEN and CDR2 SYDVKM. This CDR3 is built from 14 residues. V was shortened by 3 bases and J by 4 bases, with 10 bases between the two germline ends. CDR3 residues: CASSLGTLYNEQFF. CDR3 DNA: TGTGCCAGCAGTTTGGGGACACTTTACAATGAGCAGTTCTTC. The whole variable domain, remainder taken from reference TRBV28 and TRBJ2-1, is DVKVTQSSRYLVKRTGEKVFLECVQDMDHENMFWYRQDPGLGLRLIYFSYDVKMKEKGDIPEGYSVSREKKERFSLILESASTNQTSMYLCASSLGTLYNEQFFGPGTRLTVL.

V is TRBV30 and J is TRBJ1-4, with TRBD1 identical over 10 bases. The J segment lost 8 bases and the V segment lost 3 bases, leaving 12 bases of the junction unmatched. CDR1 is GTSNPN, CDR2 SVGIG, per germline (reference sequence). The CDR3 has 16 amino acids. This CDR3 is CAWSEPTGQGKEKLFF. The CDR3, as DNA: TGTGCCTGGAGCGAGCCCACGGGACAGGGGAAAGAAAAACTGTTTTTT.

The chain links TRBV2 to TRBJ2-3; 8 nucleotides match TRBD2. The CDR3 spans 16 residues. Looked up from germline, CDR1 is SNHLY and CDR2 is FYNNEI. The V gene end was trimmed by 6 bases and the J gene end by 3 bases; junction bases not matched to a gene: 11. CDR3 sequence (DNA): TGTGCCAGCAGGCGGGAGGTTGTTTTATGGACAGATACGCAGTATTTT. This encodes CASRREVVLWTDTQYF.

V is TRBV20-1 and J is TRBJ2-5, with D possibly TRBD2 on 5 matching bases. The CDR3 is 11 residues long. Deletions cut 6 bases from V and 7 bases from J, with 12 bases between. Germline loops: CDR1 DFQATT, CDR2 SNEGSKA (reference sequence). CDR3 in DNA: TGCAGTGCGGGAGTAACATCGACCCAGTACTTC. It is translated as CSAGVTSTQYF.

The chain uses TRBV30 and TRBJ2-3; 10 positions agree with TRBD1. V lost 0 bases, J lost 1 base, and 10 bases stayed unmatched. CDR1 and CDR2 from the germline V gene are GTSNPN and SVGIG (reference sequence). The CDR3 is 18 residues long. The CDR3 spells CAWSVHLAGTGGTDTQYF. DNA for the CDR3: TGTGCCTGGAGTGTACACCTTGCCGGGACAGGGGGCACAGATACGCAGTATTTT.

V and J are TRBV5-1 and TRBJ2-7; D is perhaps TRBD1 (6 bases). V was cut by 1 base and J by 3 bases, with 17 bases left in between. This CDR3 region has 16 residues. Germline loops: CDR1 SGHRS, CDR2 YFSETQ. The CDR3 bases are TGCGCCAGCAGCTTGAAGGGCCTACAAGGGGGCTACGAGCAGTACTTC. As protein: CASSLKGLQGGYEQYF.

V is TRBV7-9 and J is TRBJ2-1, with D perhaps matching TRBD1 (5 bases). Trimming removed 5 bases at V and 8 bases at J, with 10 bases between. The CDR3 is made up of 12 amino acids. Per the germline V gene, CDR1 is SEHNR and CDR2 is FQNEAQ (reference sequence). The CDR3: CASSPGWDEQFF. The CDR3 nucleotides are TGTGCCAGCAGCCCAGGGTGGGATGAGCAGTTCTTC.

V usage is TRBV28 and J usage is TRBJ1-5; D gene unclear. From germline, CDR1 is MDHEN and CDR2 SYDVKM. Between the trimmed V and J ends, which lost 2 bases and 4 bases, there was a span of 12 bases. The CDR3 totals 15 residues. The CDR3 here is CASSLLRTRNQPQHF. Written as DNA, the CDR3 is TGTGCCAGCAGTTTACTTCGGACTAGGAATCAGCCCCAGCATTTT.

The chain uses TRBV18 and TRBJ1-3, with D uncertain. Germline CDR1 and CDR2: KGHSH and LQKENI. This CDR3 has 17 residues. V shed 1 base and J shed 2 bases, with 15 bases lying between them. CDR3 loop: CASSPQGIGITGNTIYF. DNA for the CDR3: TGTGCCAGCTCACCACAAGGGATTGGTATCACTGGAAACACCATATATTTT.

Only a few counts were recorded for this clone. This chain links TRBV30 with TRBJ1-5; D remains unclear. This CDR3 region has 14 residues. V was trimmed by 0 bases and J by 5 bases, leaving 11 bases between them. Germline CDR1 GTSNPN, CDR2 SVGIG (reference sequence). The CDR3 region is CAWSVGKVDQPQHF. CDR3 nucleotide sequence: TGTGCCTGGAGTGTAGGTAAGGTTGATCAGCCCCAGCATTTT.

This rearrangement joins TRBV28 to TRBJ2-6; the match to TRBD2 covers 11 bases. Germline lookup yields CDR1 MDHEN and CDR2 SYDVKM. There are 16 residues in the CDR3. Losses at the gene ends were 5 bases for V and 3 bases for J; bases not matched to a gene: 3. CDR3 sequence: CASSRGTSGGANVLTF. For the CDR3, the DNA is TGTGCCAGCAGTAGAGGGACTAGCGGTGGGGCCAACGTCCTGACTTTC.

Turning to this clone: The same CDR3 can be traced to other DNA sequences in this sample. The chain carries TRBV19 and TRBJ2-3; D call uncertain. Deletions cut 3 bases from V and 2 bases from J, with 3 bases between. The CDR3 is made up of 12 amino acids. Germline V gives CDR1 LNHDA, CDR2 SQIVND (reference sequence). This CDR3 reads CASSIPTDTQYF. For the CDR3, the DNA is TGTGCCAGTAGTATCCCCACAGATACGCAGTATTTT.

The chain couples TRBV4-1 to TRBJ2-1; 15 nucleotides agree with TRBD2. The CDR3 runs 16 residues. Germline CDR1 reads MGHRA; CDR2 reads YSYEKL. After removal of 2 bases from V and 8 bases from J, the junction contained 4 bases not matched to a gene. CDR3 DNA: TGCGCCAGCAGCCAAAGGACTAGCGGGAGGGTCGATGAGCAGTTCTTC. Protein: CASSQRTSGRVDEQFF.

The rearrangement joins TRBV7-8 to TRBJ2-3; 9 nucleotides align to TRBD1. CDR1 is SGHVS and CDR2 is FQNEAQ in the germline V gene. The CDR3 runs to 14 residues. V was clipped by 4 bases and J by 3 bases; unmatched bases: 2. The CDR3, as DNA: TGTGCCAGCAGCTCCGGACAGGGGACAGATACGCAGTATTTT. Translation gives CASSSGQGTDTQYF.

The V gene is TRBV5-4, the J gene TRBJ2-2; D gene uncertain. CDR1 is SGHNT and CDR2 is YYREEE in the germline V gene (reference sequence). Trimming removed 2 bases at V and 4 bases at J, with 12 bases between. CDR3 length: 15 residues. CDR3 sequence reads: CASSLVVGGTGELFF. CDR3 nucleotide sequence: TGTGCCAGCAGCTTAGTGGTTGGTGGCACCGGGGAGCTGTTTTTT.

This chain links TRBV5-1 with TRBJ2-7, with 7 bases lining up with TRBD1. Trimming removed 4 bases from V and 5 bases from J; junction bases left unmatched: 18. Germline CDR1 and CDR2: SGHRS and YFSETQ. CDR3 length: 17 residues. Here the CDR3 reads CASSIGTATTTVNEQYF. CDR3 coding DNA: TGCGCCAGCAGCATCGGGACAGCTACAACCACGGTTAACGAGCAGTACTTC.

The rearrangement uses TRBV28 and TRBJ1-5; TRBD1 might be the D (6 bases). Looked up from germline, CDR1 is MDHEN and CDR2 is SYDVKM. CDR3 size: 13 residues. V lost 11 bases, J lost 1 base, and 12 bases lay in between. The CDR3 DNA reads TGTGCCGGGTGGACAGTGAGCAATCAGCCCCAGCATTTT. It specifies CAGWTVSNQPQHF.

With regard to this clone: This sample also contains other DNA sequences that code for the same CDR3. V gene TRBV30 combines with J gene TRBJ1-2; TRBD1 matches at 7 bases. V dropped 3 bases and J dropped 4; count of bases not matched to a gene: 2. The germline CDR1 and CDR2 sequences are GTSNPN and SVGIG (reference sequence). This CDR3 spans 12 amino acids. The CDR3 region is CAWSRDSYGYTF. CDR3 bases: TGTGCCTGGAGCCGGGACAGCTATGGCTACACCTTC. The full variable domain, completed using reference TRBV30 and TRBJ1-2, is SQTIHQWPATLVQPVGSPLSLECTVEGTSNPNLYWYRQAAGRGLQLLFYSVGIGQISSEVPQNLSASRPQDRQFILSSKKLLLSDSGFYLCAWSRDSYGYTFGSGTRLTVV.